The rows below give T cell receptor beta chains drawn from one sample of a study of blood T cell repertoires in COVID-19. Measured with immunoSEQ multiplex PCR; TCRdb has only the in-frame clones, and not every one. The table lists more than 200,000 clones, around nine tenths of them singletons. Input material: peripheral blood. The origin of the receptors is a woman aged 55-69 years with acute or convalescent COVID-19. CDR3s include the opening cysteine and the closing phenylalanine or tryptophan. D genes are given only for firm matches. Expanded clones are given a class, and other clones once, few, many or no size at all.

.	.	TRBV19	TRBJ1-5	TGTGCCAGTAGGGCGGGGATTCAGCCCCAGCATTTT	CASRAGIQPQHF
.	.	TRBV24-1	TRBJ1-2	TGTGCCACCAGTGAAGGGCAGGGGTACTATGGCTACACCTTC	CATSEGQGYYGYTF
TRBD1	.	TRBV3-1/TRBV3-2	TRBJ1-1	TGTGCCAGCAGCCTCCGGACAGGGGTTAGCGAAACTGAAGCTTTCTTT	CASSLRTGVSETEAFF
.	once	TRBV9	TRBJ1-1	TGTGCCAGCAGCGTAGGATCTACAGGGTACACTGAAGCTTTCTTT	CASSVGSTGYTEAFF
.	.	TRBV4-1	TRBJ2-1	TGCGCCAGCAGCCAAGAGTGGGAAGGCGGGCCATACAATGAGCAGTTCTTC	CASSQEWEGGPYNEQFF
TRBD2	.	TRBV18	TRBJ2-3	TGTGCCAGCTCACCCGGGACTAGCGGGAGACTAAGCACAGATACGCAGTATTTT	CASSPGTSGRLSTDTQYF
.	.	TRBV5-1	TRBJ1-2	TGCGCCAGCAGCTTAGAACAGTTGAGCAACTATGGCTACACCTTC	CASSLEQLSNYGYTF
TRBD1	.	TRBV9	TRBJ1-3	TGTGCCAGCAGCCCGACGCGGGACAGGTGGGACACCATATATTTT	CASSPTRDRWDTIYF
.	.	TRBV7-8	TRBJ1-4	TGTGCCAGCAGCCCACCCCGGGCAGGGCGGGGTCGGGAAAAACTGTTTTTT	CASSPPRAGRGREKLFF
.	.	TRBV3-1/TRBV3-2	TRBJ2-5	TGTGCCAGCAGCATAAACCAAGAGACCCAGTACTTC	CASSINQETQYF
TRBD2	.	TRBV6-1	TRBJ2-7	TGTGCCAGCAGTGAGACTAGCGGGAGGGGATACGAGCAGTACTTC	CASSETSGRGYEQYF
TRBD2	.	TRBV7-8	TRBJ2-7	TGTGCCAGCAGCTTTGGGGAGGGGCCTCCCTACGAGCAGTACTTC	CASSFGEGPPYEQYF
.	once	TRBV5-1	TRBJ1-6	TGCGCCAGCCGCCTAGTATTTGGGAGGGTGGATTCACCCCTCCACTTT	CASRLVFGRVDSPLHF
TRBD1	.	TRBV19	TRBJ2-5	TGTGCCAGTAGTCTCCTCGAGGGGGCTCGGGAGACCCAGTACTTC	CASSLLEGARETQYF
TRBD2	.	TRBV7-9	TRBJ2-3	TGTGCCAGCAGCGCGCCCCGCCTAGCGGCTAGCACAGATACGCAGTATTTT	CASSAPRLAASTDTQYF
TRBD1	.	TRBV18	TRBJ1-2	TGTGCCAGCTCCCGGACAGGGGGCGATGGCTACACCTTC	CASSRTGGDGYTF
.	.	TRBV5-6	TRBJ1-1	TGTGCCAGCAGCGCCCCGACGGCGGGTGTCACTGAAGCTTTCTTT	CASSAPTAGVTEAFF
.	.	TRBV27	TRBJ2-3	TGTGCCAGCAGTTGGAGGGGTACTGAAGATACGCAGTATTTT	CASSWRGTEDTQYF
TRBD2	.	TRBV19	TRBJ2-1	TGTGCCAGTAGATCCGCCGGACTAGCGGGCCGATCGGGGTACAATGAGCAGTTCTTC	CASRSAGLAGRSGYNEQFF
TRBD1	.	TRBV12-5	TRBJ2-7	TGTGCTAGTGGTTTGACAGGGGGCGAGCAGTACTTC	CASGLTGGEQYF
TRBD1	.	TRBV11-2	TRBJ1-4	TGTGCCAGCAGCTCGACAGGGGATAATGAAAAACTGTTTTTT	CASSSTGDNEKLFF
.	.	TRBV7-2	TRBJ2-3	.	CASSLAGVATGSRLYF
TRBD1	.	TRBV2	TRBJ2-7	TGTGCCAGCAGTGAGACAGGGATCTCCTACGAGCAGTACTTC	CASSETGISYEQYF
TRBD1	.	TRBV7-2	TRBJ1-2	TGTGCCAGCAGCTTCGGTCAGGGGGACTATGGCTACACCTTC	CASSFGQGDYGYTF
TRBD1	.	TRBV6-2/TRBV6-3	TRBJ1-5	TGTGCCAGCAGTCCCCCACCGACAGGGTTCCATCAGCCCCAGCATTTT	CASSPPPTGFHQPQHF
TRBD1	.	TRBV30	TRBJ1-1	TGTGCCTGGAGCGCGGGACAGGGAGTCCCAGAAGCTTTCTTT	CAWSAGQGVPEAFF
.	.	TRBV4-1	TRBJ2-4	TGCGCCAGCAGCCAAGATCCAGGTTTTGTCAAAAACATTCAGTACTTC	CASSQDPGFVKNIQYF
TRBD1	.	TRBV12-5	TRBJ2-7	TGTGCTAGTGGTACCGGACAGGGGGCGTCAAGCGAGCAGTACTTC	CASGTGQGASSEQYF
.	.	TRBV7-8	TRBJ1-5	TGTGCCAGCAGCTTAGGTCAGGGTTTTGGTCAGCCCCAGCATTTT	CASSLGQGFGQPQHF
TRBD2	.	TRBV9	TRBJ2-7	TGTGCCAGCAGCCCGCCGGGACTAGCGGGATCCAACGAGCAGTACTTC	CASSPPGLAGSNEQYF
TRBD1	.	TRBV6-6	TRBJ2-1	TGTGCCAGCAGTTACGCAACAGGGGGCGCCCGGAATGAGCAGTTCTTC	CASSYATGGARNEQFF
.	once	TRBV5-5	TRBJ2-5	TGTGCCAGCAGGAGTAGCATTCAGTCTCGAGAGACCCAGTACTTC	CASRSSIQSRETQYF